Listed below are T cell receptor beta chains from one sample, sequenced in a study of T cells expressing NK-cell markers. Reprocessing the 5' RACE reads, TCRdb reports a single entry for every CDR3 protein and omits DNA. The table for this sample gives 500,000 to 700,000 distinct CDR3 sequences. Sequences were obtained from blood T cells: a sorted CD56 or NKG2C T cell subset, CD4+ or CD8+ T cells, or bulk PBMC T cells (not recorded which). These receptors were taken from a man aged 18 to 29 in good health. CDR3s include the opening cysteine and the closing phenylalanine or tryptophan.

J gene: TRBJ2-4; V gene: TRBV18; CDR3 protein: CASSPPARTGANIQYF
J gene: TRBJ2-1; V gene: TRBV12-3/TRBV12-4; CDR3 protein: CASSLASGDNEQFF
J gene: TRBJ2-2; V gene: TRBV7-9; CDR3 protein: CASSPGGGTGELFF
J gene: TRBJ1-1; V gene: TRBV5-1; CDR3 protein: CASSLSWGAVNTEAFF
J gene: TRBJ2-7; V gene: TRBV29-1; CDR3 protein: CSVANRRSYEQYF
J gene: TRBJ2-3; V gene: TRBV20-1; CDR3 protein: CSARGNGPHGDTQYF
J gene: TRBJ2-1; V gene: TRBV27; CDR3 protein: CASSQTAGGHEQFF
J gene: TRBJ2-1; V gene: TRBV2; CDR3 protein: CASSVRTSGYNEQFF
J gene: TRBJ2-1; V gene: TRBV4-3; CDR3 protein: CASSQEPSSYNEQFF
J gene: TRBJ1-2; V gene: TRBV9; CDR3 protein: CASSSRTGEYGYTF
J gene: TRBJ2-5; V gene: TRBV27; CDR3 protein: CASSPRSQETQYF
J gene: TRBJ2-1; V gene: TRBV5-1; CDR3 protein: CASTSSGPSYNEQFF
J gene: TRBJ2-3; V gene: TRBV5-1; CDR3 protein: CASSRRTGNGTDTQYF
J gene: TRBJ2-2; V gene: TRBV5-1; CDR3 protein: CASSWGLAGSATGELFF
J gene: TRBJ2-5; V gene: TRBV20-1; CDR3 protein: CSARGGLETQYF
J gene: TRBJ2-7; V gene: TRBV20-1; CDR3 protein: CSARAFTASYEQYF
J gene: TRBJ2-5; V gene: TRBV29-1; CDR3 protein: CSGTGKETQYF
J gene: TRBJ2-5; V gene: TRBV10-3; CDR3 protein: CAISPGLTIQETQYF
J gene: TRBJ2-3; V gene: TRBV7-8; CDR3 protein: CASSLLGHSGADTQYF
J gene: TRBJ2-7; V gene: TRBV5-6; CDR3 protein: CASSLALASEQYF
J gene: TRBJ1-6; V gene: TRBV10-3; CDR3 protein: CAIASGTYNSPLHF
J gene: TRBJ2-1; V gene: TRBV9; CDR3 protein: CASNGGAGGRRQFF
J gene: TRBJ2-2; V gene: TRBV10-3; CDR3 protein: CASRPGLAGPNTGELFF
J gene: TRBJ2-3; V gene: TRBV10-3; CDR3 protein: CAISESEASGSYPDTQYF
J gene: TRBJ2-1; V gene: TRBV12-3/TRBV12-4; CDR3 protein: CASSGGAGGEQFF
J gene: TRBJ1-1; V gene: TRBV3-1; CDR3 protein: CASSQLGQGALNTEAFF
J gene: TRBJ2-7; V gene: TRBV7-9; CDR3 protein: CASSNAGNPTEQYF
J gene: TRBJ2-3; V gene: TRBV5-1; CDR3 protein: CASSQLSSLTDTQYF
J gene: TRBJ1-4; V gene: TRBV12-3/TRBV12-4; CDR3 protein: CASSPLRRVNEKLFF
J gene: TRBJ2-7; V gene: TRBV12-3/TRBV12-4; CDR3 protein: CASSLVGKGYEQYF
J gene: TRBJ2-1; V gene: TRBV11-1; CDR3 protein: CASSFMDGTSFANEQFF
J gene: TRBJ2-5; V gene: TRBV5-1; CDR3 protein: CASSLGYRPGGEETQYF
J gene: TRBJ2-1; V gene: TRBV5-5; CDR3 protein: CASSHIQGTEQFF
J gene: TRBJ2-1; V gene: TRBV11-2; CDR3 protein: CASSLILRLAGDAEQFF
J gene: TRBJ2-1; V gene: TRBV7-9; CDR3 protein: CASSLLAGEVAEQFF
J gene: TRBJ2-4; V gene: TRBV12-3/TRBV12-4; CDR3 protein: CASRSSGSTKNIQYF
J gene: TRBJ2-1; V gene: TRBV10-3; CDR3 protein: CAISAGQGFHNEQFF
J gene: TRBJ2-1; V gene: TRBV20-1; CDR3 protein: CSALAGPNEQFF
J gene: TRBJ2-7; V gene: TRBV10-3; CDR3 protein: CATEKTTGGDYEQYF
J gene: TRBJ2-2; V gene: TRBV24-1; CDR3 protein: CATSDFSGGELFF
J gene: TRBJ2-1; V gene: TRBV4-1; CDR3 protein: CASSQVGQSGYNEQFF
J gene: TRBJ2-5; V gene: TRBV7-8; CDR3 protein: CASSESGETQYF
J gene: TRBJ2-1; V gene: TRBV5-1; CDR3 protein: CASMSPGLAGVAFF
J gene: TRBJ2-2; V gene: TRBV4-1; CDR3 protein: CASSQGGAGAGIGELFF
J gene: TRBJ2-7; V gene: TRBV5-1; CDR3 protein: CASSREPGQPYEQYF
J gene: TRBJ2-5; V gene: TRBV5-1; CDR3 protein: CASSFDSPGETQYF
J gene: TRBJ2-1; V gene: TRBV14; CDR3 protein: CASSLRSGGRANEQFF
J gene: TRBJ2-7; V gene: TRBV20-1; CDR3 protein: CSAPGLRRLSYEQYF